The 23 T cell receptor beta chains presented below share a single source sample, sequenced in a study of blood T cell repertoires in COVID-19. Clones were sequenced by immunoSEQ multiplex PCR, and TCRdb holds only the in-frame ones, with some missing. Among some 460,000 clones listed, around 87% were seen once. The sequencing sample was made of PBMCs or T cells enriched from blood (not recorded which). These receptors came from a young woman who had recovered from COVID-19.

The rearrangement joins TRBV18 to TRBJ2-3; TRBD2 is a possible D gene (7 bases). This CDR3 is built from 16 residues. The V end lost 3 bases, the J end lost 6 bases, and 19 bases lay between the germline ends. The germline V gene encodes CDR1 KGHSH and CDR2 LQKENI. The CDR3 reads CASSPPSGGAEDTQYF. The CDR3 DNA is TGTGCCAGCTCACCCCCCAGTGGGGGGGCAGAGGATACGCAGTATTTT.

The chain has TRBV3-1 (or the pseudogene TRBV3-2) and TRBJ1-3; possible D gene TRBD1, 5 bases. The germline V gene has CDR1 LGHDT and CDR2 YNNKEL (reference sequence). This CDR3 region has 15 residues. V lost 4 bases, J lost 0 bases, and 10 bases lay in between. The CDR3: CASSPRQSSGNTIYF. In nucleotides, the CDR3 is TGTGCCAGCAGCCCGCGACAGTCCTCTGGAAACACCATATATTTT.

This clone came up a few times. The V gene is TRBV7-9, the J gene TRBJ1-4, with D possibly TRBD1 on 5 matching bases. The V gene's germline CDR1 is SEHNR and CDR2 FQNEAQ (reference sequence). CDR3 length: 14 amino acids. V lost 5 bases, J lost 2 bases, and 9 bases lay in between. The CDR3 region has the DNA TGTGCCAGCAGCCCTGACAGTACTAATGAAAAACTGTTTTTT. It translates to CASSPDSTNEKLFF.

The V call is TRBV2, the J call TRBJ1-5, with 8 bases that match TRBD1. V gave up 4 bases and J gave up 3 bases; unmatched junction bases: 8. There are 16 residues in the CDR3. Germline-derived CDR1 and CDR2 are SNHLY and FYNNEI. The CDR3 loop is CASSVGQGLNNQPQHF. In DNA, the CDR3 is TGTGCCAGCAGTGTAGGACAGGGCCTTAACAATCAGCCCCAGCATTTT.

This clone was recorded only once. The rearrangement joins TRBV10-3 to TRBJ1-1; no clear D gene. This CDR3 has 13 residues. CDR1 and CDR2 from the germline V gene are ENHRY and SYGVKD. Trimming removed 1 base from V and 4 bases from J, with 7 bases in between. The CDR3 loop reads CAISEYGRTEAFF. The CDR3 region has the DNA TGTGCCATCAGTGAGTATGGCCGCACTGAAGCTTTCTTT.

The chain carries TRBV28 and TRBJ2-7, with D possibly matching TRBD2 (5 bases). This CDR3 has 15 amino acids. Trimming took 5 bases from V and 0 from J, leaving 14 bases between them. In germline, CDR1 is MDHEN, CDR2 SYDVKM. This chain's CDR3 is CASSPPSGRSYEQYF. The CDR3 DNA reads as TGTGCCAGCAGTCCCCCGAGCGGACGCTCCTACGAGCAGTACTTC. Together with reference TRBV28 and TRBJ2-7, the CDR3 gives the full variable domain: DVKVTQSSRYLVKRTGEKVFLECVQDMDHENMFWYRQDPGLGLRLIYFSYDVKMKEKGDIPEGYSVSREKKERFSLILESASTNQTSMYLCASSPPSGRSYEQYFGPGTRLTVT.

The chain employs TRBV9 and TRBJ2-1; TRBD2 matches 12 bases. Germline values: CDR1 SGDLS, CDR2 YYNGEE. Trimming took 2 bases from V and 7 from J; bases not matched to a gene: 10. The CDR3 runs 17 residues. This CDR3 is CASSVTPTSGGMNEQFF. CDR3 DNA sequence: TGTGCCAGCAGCGTTACTCCCACTAGCGGGGGGATGAATGAGCAGTTCTTC.

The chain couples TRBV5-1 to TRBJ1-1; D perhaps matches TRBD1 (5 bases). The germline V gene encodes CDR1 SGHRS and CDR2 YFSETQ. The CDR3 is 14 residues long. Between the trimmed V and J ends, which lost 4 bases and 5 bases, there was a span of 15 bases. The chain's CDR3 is CASSPQGQGTEAFF. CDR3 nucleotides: TGCGCCAGCAGCCCCCAAGGGCAGGGAACTGAAGCTTTCTTT. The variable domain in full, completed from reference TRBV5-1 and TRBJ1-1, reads KAGVTQTPRYLIKTRGQQVTLSCSPISGHRSVSWYQQTPGQGLQFLFEYFSETQRNKGNFPGRFSGRQFSNSRSEMNVSTLELGDSALYLCASSPQGQGTEAFFGQGTRLTVV.

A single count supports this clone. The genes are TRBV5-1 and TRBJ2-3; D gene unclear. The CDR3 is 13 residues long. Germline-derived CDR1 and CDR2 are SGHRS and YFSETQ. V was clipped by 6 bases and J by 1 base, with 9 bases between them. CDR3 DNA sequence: TGCGCCAGCACCCTCGAGGGCACAGATACGCAGTATTTT. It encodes CASTLEGTDTQYF.

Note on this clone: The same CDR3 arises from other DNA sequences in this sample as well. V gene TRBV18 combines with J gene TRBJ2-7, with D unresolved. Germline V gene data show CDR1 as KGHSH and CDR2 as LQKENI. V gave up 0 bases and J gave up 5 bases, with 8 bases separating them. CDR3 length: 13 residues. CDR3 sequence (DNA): TGTGCCAGCTCACCACCGTCCGGAGACGAGCAGTACTTC. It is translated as CASSPPSGDEQYF.

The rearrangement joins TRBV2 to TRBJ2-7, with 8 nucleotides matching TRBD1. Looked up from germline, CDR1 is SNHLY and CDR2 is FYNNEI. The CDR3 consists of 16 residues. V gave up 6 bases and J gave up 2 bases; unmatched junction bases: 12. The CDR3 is CASSLTGEGGPYEQYF. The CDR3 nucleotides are TGTGCCAGCAGCCTGACAGGGGAAGGGGGCCCCTACGAGCAGTACTTC.

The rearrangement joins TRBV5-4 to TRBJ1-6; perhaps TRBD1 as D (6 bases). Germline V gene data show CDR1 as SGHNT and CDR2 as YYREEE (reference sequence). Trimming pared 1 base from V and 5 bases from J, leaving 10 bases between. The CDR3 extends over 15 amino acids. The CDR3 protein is CASSLQGRNNSPLHF. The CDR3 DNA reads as TGTGCCAGCAGCTTGCAGGGGCGAAATAATTCACCCCTCCACTTT.

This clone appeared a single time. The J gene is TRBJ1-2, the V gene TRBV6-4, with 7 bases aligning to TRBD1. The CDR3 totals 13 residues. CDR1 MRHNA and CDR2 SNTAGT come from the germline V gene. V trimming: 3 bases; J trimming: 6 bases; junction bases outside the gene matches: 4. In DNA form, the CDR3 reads TGTGCCAGCAGTGATGGAGGGGGCGATGGCTACACCTTC. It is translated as CASSDGGGDGYTF.

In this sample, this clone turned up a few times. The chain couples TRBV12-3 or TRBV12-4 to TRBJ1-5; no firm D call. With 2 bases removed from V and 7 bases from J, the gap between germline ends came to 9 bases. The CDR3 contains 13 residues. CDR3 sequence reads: CASSLHPGQPQHF. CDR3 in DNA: TGTGCCAGCAGTTTACACCCGGGACAGCCCCAGCATTTT.

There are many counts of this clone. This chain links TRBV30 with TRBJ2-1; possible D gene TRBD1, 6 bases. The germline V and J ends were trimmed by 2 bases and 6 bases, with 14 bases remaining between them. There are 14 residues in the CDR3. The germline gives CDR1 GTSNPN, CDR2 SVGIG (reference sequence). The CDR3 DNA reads TGTGCCTGGAGTACCGGACAGAACTTCAATGAGCAGTTCTTC. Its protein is CAWSTGQNFNEQFF.

The CDR3 protein is CASSLGGQGAEDTQYF. CDR3 bases: TGTGCCAGCAGCTTAGGGGGACAGGGGGCGGAAGATACGCAGTATTTT. The J gene is TRBJ2-3, the V gene TRBV11-3; 12 nucleotides match TRBD1. The CDR3 has 16 residues. With 1 base clipped from V and 5 bases from J, the junction kept 4 bases outside the gene matches. Germline assignment: CDR1 SGHNT and CDR2 YENEEA.

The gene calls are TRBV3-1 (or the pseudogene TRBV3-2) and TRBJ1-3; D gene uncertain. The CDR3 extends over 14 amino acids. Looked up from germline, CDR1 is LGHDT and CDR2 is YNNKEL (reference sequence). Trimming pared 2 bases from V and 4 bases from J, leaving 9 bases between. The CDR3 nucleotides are TGTGCCAGCAGCCAACGAGGACTCGGAAACACCATATATTTT. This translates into CASSQRGLGNTIYF.

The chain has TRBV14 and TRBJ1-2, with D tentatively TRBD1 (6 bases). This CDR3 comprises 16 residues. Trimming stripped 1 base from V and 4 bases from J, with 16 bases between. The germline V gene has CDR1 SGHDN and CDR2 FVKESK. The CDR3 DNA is TGTGCCAGCAGCCAAGTGGGGGGGGGCAAGGTCTATGGCTACACCTTC. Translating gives CASSQVGGGKVYGYTF.

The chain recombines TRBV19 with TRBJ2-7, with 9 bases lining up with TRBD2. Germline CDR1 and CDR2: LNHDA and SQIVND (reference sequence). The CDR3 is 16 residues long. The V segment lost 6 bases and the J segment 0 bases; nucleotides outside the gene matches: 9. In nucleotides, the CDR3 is TGTGCCAGTAGAGACCCTAGCGGGGTTAGCTCCTACGAGCAGTACTTC. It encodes CASRDPSGVSSYEQYF.

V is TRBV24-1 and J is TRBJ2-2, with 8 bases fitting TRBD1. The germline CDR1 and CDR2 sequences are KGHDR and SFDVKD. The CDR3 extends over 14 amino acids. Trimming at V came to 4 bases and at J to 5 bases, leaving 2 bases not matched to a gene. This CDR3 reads CATSDTGGTGELFF. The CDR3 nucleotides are TGTGCCACCAGTGACACAGGGGGTACCGGGGAGCTGTTTTTT.

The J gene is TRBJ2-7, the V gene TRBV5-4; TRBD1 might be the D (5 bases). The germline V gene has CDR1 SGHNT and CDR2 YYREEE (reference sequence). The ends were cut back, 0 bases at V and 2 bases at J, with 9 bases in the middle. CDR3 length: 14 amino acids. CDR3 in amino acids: CASSLGGSPYEQYF. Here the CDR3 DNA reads TGTGCCAGCAGCTTGGGGGGCTCCCCCTACGAGCAGTACTTC. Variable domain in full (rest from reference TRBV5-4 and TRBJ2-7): ETGVTQSPTHLIKTRGQQVTLRCSSQSGHNTVSWYQQALGQGPQFIFQYYREEENGRGNFPPRFSGLQFPNYSSELNVNALELDDSALYLCASSLGGSPYEQYFGPGTRLTVT.

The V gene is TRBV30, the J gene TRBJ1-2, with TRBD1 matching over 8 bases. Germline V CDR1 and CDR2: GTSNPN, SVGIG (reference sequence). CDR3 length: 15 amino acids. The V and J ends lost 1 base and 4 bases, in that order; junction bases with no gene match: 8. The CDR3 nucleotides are TGTGCCTGGAGTGGAGGACAGGGTTGGAGCTATGGCTACACCTTC. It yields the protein CAWSGGQGWSYGYTF. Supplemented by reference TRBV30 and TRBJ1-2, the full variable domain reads SQTIHQWPATLVQPVGSPLSLECTVEGTSNPNLYWYRQAAGRGLQLLFYSVGIGQISSEVPQNLSASRPQDRQFILSSKKLLLSDSGFYLCAWSGGQGWSYGYTFGSGTRLTVV.

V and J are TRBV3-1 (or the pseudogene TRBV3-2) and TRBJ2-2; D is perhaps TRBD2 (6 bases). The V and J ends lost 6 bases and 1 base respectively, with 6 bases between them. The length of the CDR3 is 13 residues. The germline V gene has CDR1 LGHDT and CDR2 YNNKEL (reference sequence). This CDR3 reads CASRRGNTGELFF. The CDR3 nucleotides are TGTGCCAGCAGGCGGGGGAACACCGGGGAGCTGTTTTTT.